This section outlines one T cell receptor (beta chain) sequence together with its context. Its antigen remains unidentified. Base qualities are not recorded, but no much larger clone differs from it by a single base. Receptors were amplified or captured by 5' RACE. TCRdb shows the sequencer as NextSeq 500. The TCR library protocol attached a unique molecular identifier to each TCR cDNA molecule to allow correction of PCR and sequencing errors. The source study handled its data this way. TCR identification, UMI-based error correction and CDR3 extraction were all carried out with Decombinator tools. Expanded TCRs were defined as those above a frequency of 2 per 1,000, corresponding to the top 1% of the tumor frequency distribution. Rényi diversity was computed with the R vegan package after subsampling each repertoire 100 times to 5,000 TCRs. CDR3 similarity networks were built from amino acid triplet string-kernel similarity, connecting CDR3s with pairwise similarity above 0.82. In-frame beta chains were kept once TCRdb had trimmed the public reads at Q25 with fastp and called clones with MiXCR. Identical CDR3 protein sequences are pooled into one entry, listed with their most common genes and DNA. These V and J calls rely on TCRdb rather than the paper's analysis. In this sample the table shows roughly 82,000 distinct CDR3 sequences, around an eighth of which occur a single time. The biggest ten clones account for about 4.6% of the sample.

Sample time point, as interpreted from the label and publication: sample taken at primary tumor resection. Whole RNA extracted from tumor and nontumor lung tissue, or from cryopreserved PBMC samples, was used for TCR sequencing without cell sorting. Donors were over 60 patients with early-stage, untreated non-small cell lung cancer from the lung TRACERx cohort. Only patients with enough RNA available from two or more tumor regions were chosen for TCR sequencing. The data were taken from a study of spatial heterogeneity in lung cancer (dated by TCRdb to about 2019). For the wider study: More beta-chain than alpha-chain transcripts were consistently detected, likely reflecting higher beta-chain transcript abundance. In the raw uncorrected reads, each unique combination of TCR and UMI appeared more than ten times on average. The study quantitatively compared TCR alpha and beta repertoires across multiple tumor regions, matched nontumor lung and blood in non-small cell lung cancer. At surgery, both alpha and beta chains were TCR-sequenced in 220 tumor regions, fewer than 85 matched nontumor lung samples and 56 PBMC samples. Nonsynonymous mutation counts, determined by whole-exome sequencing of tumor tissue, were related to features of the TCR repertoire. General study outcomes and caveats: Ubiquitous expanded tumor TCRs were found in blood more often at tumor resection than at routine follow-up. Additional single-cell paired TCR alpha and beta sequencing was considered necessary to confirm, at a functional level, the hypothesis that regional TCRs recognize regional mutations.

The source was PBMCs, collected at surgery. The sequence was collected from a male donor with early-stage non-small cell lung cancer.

CDR3 region: CASSPLGRDSSHSSGANVLTF. In nucleotide form, the sequence is TGTGCCAGCTCACCACTGGGAAGGGACAGTTCTCACTCCTCTGGGGCCAACGTCCTGACTTTC. The V and J genes are TRBV18 and TRBJ2-6, with 7 bases aligning to TRBD1. Clipping removes 1 base from V and 0 bases from J, with 15 as the unmatched junction base count. Reading from cysteine to phenylalanine, the CDR3 counts 21 amino acids. Of the read, only the CDR3 DNA is kept; its 63 bases are in frame from base 1. From the germline V gene, CDR1 is KGHSH and CDR2 is LQKENI. Outside the CDR3, residues come from the reference TRBV18 and TRBJ2-6 proteins, so the full variable domain is: NAGVMQNPRHLVRRRGQEARLRCSPMKGHSHVYWYRQLPEEGLKFMVYLQKENIIDESGMPKERFSAEFPKEGPSILRIQQVVRGDSAAYFCASSPLGRDSSHSSGANVLTFGAGSRLTVL.